These 8 T cell receptor beta chains share one sample of origin, sequenced in a study of blood T cell repertoires in COVID-19. Assay used: immunoSEQ multiplex PCR; TCRdb lists only in-frame clones, some missing. The sample includes 110,000 to 150,000 clones, about 79% seen only once; the top ten take around 2.7%. The source material was peripheral blood. The receptors here all came from a woman aged 80 or over with acute or convalescent COVID-19.

This chain links TRBV30 with TRBJ1-2; D may be TRBD1 (6 bases). V lost 5 bases and J 5 bases, leaving 12 bases between the germline ends. Germline-derived CDR1 and CDR2 are GTSNPN and SVGIG (reference sequence). The CDR3 covers 12 residues. CDR3 sequence (DNA): TGTGCCTGGCTTTCCAGGGGTTATGGCTACACCTTC. Amino acid sequence: CAWLSRGYGYTF.

The rearrangement links TRBV7-9 to TRBJ1-4; 8 nucleotides line up with TRBD1. This CDR3 comprises 16 residues. The V gene's germline CDR1 is SEHNR and CDR2 FQNEAQ (reference sequence). V lost 5 bases, J lost 5 bases, and 10 bases stayed unmatched. The CDR3: CASSISDRGGNEKLFF. As DNA, the CDR3 is TGTGCCAGCAGCATCTCCGACAGGGGAGGGAATGAAAAACTGTTTTTT.

This clone was counted once. The rearrangement links TRBV6-5 to TRBJ2-1; 9 nucleotides agree with TRBD2. CDR3 length equals 15 residues. The V segment lost 8 bases and the J segment 3 bases; nucleotides outside the gene matches: 8. Germline CDR1 reads MNHEY; CDR2 reads SVGAGI. CDR3 sequence: CASAQTSGFYNEQFF. DNA for the CDR3: TGTGCCAGCGCGCAGACTAGCGGCTTCTACAATGAGCAGTTCTTC.

This rearrangement joins TRBV19 to TRBJ2-1; a possible D gene is TRBD2 (5 bases). Deletions cut 5 bases from V and 4 bases from J, with 18 bases between. The CDR3 is made up of 16 amino acids. CDR1 and CDR2 from the germline V gene are LNHDA and SQIVND (reference sequence). The CDR3 DNA reads as TGTGCCAGTAGTGCGCAGCGGAAGGTGAGATACAATGAGCAGTTCTTC. Its translation: CASSAQRKVRYNEQFF.

CDR3 in amino acids: CASSQGGNSPLHF. The CDR3 nucleotides read TGTGCCAGCAGCCAAGGAGGGAATTCACCCCTCCACTTT. This chain uses TRBV3-1 (or the pseudogene TRBV3-2) with TRBJ1-6; the D is unclear. The CDR3 totals 13 residues. Germline V gene data show CDR1 as LGHDT and CDR2 as YNNKEL (reference sequence). Trimming stripped 1 base from V and 7 bases from J, with 5 bases between.

The sample holds one count of this clone. The chain joins TRBV2 to TRBJ1-6, with TRBD1 matching 7 bases. Germline V gene lookup returns CDR1 SNHLY and CDR2 FYNNEI. The junction had 7 bases not matched to a gene; V was cut back by 11 bases and J by 9 bases. The CDR3 is made up of 12 amino acids. The CDR3 is CALGGELSPLHF. The CDR3 coding sequence is TGTGCCCTAGGGGGCGAGCTTTCACCCCTCCACTTT.

The chain is built from TRBV14 and TRBJ2-1; possible D gene TRBD1, 5 bases. Germline CDR1 reads SGHDN; CDR2 reads FVKESK. The CDR3 contains 17 residues. Trimming cost V 4 bases and J 0 bases, with 16 bases left between them. The CDR3 nucleotides read TGTGCCAGCAGCCCCTACAGGAGTAGACTCTCCTACAATGAGCAGTTCTTC. Its translation is CASSPYRSRLSYNEQFF.

As for this clone: One end of the junction fails to match germline, which may point to a read error. This chain's CDR3 is CASSSGYREKLFF. For the CDR3, the DNA is TGTGCCAGTAGCTCAGGGTATAGAGAAAAACTGTTTTTT. The rearrangement uses TRBV5-4 and TRBJ1-4; D may be TRBD1 (5 bases). The CDR3 sequence is 13 residues long. From germline, CDR1 is SGHNT and CDR2 YYREEE (reference sequence).